This T cell receptor beta chain was identified in a study of shared clonotypes between healthy human individuals. Germline V gene sequence: CDR1 SGHDT, CDR2 YYEEEE. Trimming at V came to 2 bases and at J to 11 bases, leaving 9 bases not matched to a gene. The CDR3 consists of 13 residues. Assay used: immunoSEQ multiplex PCR; TCRdb lists only in-frame clones, some missing. The sample yields about 2.3 million clones, around 92% seen once. This receptor was taken from a man aged 18-30 years in good health. Some clones in this sample may be carry-over from other donors' samples. The specimen was naive CD4+ T cells from PBMCs. Subset meaning: CD45RA+ positively selected. The J gene is TRBJ1-2, the V gene TRBV5-6; TRBD1 matches 7 bases. The CDR3 here is CASSFTGANGYTF. For the CDR3, the DNA is TGTGCCAGCAGCTTTACAGGGGCTAACGGATACACCTTC.